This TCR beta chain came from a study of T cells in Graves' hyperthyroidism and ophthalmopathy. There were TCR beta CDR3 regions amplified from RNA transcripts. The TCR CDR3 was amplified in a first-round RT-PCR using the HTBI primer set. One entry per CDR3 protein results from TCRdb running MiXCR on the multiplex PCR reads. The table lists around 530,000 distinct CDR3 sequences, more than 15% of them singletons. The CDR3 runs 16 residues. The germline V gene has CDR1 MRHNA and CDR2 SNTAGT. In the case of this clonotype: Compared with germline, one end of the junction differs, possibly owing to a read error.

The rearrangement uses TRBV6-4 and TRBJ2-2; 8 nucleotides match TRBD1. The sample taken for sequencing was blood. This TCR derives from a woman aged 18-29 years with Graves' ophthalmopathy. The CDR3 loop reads CASSYSDRVNTGELFF. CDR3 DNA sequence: TGTGCCAGCAGTTACTCGGACAGGGTGAACACCGGGGAGCTGTTTTTT.